This entry concerns a single T cell receptor beta chain. The data were produced by immunoSEQ multiplex PCR, yet TCRdb's version contains in-frame clones alone and is incomplete. The top ten clones hold about 8.1% of a sample with roughly 110,000 clones, more than 75% of them seen once. This sample is part of a study of blood T cell repertoires in COVID-19. The overall study: Some COVID-19 samples were acute and others convalescent; all came from the United States, Italy and Spain.

Germline CDR1 and CDR2: SNHLY and FYNNEI. Trimming at V came to 6 bases and at J to 7 bases, leaving 24 bases not matched to a gene. The CDR3 covers 19 residues. The sequenced material came from peripheral blood. This clonotype originated in a woman between 40 and 55 years old with acute or convalescent COVID-19. The chain recombines TRBV2 with TRBJ2-7, with 10 bases aligning to TRBD1. The CDR3 region has the DNA TGTGCCAGCAGAGACGATAGGACAGGGGGTAGAGGTGATTGGACGGAGCAGTACTTC. Translation gives CASRDDRTGGRGDWTEQYF.